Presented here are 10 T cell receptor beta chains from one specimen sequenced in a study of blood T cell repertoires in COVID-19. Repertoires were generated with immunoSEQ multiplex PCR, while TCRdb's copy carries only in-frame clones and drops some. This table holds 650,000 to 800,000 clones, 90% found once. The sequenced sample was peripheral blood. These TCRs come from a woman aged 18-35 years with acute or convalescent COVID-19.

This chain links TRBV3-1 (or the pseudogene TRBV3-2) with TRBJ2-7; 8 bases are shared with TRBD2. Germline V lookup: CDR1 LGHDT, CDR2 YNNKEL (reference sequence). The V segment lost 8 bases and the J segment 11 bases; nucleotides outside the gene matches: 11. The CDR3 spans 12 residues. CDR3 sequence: CASGEASGREYF. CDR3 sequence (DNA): TGTGCCAGCGGGGAAGCGTCCGGGAGGGAGTACTTC.

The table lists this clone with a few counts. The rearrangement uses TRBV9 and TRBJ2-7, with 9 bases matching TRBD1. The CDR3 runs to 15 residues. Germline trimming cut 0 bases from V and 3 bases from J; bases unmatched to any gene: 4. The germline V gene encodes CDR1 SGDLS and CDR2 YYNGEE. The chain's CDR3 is CASSVEQGAFYEQYF. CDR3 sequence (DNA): TGTGCCAGCAGCGTAGAACAGGGGGCTTTCTACGAGCAGTACTTC.

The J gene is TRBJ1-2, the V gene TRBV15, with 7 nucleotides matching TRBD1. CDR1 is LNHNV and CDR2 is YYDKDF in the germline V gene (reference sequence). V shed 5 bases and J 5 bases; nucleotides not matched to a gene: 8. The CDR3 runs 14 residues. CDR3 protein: CATSSRQGAYGYTF. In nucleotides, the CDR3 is TGTGCCACCAGCTCCCGACAGGGAGCGTATGGCTACACCTTC.

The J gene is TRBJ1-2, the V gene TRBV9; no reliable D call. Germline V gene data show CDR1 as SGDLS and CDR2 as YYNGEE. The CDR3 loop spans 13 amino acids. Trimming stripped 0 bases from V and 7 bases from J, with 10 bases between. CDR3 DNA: TGTGCCAGCAGCGTAGTCGAGGGTAGTGGCTACACCTTC. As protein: CASSVVEGSGYTF.

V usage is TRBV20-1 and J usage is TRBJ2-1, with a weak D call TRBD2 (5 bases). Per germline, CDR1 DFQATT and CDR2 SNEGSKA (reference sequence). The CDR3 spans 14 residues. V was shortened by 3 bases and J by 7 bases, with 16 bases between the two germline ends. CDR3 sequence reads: CSASRALSGNEQFF. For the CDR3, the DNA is TGCAGTGCTAGTCGCGCATTATCGGGGAATGAGCAGTTCTTC.

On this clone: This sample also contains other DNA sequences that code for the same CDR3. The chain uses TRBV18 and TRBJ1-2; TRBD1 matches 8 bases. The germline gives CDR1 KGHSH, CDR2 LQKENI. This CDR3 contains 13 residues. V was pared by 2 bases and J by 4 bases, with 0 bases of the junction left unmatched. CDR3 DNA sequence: TGTGCCAGCTCACCAGGGACAGGCTATGGCTACACCTTC. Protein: CASSPGTGYGYTF. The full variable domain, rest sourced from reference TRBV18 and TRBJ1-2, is NAGVMQNPRHLVRRRGQEARLRCSPMKGHSHVYWYRQLPEEGLKFMVYLQKENIIDESGMPKERFSAEFPKEGPSILRIQQVVRGDSAAYFCASSPGTGYGYTFGSGTRLTVV.

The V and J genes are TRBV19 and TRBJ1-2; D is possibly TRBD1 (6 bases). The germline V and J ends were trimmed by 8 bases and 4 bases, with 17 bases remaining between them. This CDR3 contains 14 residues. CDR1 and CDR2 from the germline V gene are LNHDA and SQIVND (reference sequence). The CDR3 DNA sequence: TGTGCCAGTTATAAACAGGGTAGGGGCTATGGCTACACCTTC. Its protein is CASYKQGRGYGYTF.

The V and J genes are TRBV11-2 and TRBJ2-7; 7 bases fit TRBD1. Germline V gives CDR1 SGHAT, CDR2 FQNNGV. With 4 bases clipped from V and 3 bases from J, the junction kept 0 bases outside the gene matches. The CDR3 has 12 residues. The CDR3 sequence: CASSWDSYEQYF. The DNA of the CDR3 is TGTGCCAGCAGCTGGGACAGCTACGAGCAGTACTTC.

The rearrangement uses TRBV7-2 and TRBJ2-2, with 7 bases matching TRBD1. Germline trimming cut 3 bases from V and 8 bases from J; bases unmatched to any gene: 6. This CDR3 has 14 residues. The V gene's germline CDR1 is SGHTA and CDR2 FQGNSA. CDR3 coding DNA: TGTGCCAGCAGCTTGTACAGGGGATCTGGGGAGCTGTTTTTT. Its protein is CASSLYRGSGELFF.

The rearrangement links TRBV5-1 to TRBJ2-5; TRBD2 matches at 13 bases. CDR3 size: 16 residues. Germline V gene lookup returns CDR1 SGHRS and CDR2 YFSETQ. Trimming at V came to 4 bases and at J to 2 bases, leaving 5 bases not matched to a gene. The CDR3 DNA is TGCGCCAGCAGCCTGACTAGCGGGGGGCCTCAAGAGACCCAGTACTTC. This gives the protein CASSLTSGGPQETQYF. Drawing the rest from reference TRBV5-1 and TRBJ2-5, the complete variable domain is KAGVTQTPRYLIKTRGQQVTLSCSPISGHRSVSWYQQTPGQGLQFLFEYFSETQRNKGNFPGRFSGRQFSNSRSEMNVSTLELGDSALYLCASSLTSGGPQETQYFGPGTRLLVL.